This record covers a single TCR beta chain. This sample was included in a study of blood T cell repertoires in COVID-19. Overall study: Sites across the United States, Italy and Spain contributed samples from acute and convalescent COVID-19. T cells, B-cell-depleted T cells, or PBMCs provided the cDNA or gDNA that served as material.

Losses at the gene ends were 5 bases for V and 9 bases for J; bases not matched to a gene: 11. The CDR3 has 15 residues. The germline CDR1 and CDR2 sequences are SEHNR and FQNEAQ (reference sequence). Here immunoSEQ multiplex PCR was the method, and the copy in TCRdb shows in-frame clones only, minus some. In the table there are 30,000 to 40,000 clones, approximately 86% of which are singletons. The clonotype comes from a man in his 70s with acute or convalescent COVID-19. Sequences were obtained from peripheral blood. The chain links TRBV7-9 to TRBJ2-1, with 9 bases lining up with TRBD1. The CDR3: CASSPGQGRVGEQFF. The CDR3 DNA follows: TGTGCCAGCAGCCCGGGACAGGGACGGGTGGGTGAGCAGTTCTTC.